Listed below are T cell receptor beta chains from one sample, sequenced in a study of STAT5B mutations in CD4+ large granular lymphocyte leukemia. The assay was immunoSEQ multiplex PCR, and TCRdb's table has in-frame clones only and misses some. The sample yields approximately 27,000 clones, about four fifths seen once. The sample consisted of CD4+ T cells from blood buffy coats. The receptor source for this set is a human donor in good health. CDR3s include the opening cysteine and the closing phenylalanine or tryptophan. D genes are given only for firm matches. Part of the rows lack a size; the others show once, few, many or a class for expanded clones.

clone_size | cdr3_length | j_call | v_call | d_call | cdr3_nt | cdr3_aa
. | 14 | TRBJ2-1 | TRBV29-1 | . | TGCAGCGTCTATTCTTACGCGTCCTACAATGAGCAGTTCTTC | CSVYSYASYNEQFF
. | 17 | TRBJ2-1 | TRBV7-8 | TRBD2 | TGTGCCAGCAGGGAGGGGACTAGCGGGAGAGACTACAATGAGCAGTTCTTC | CASREGTSGRDYNEQFF
. | 16 | TRBJ2-2 | TRBV7-8 | TRBD2 | TGTGCCAGCAGCCGCCTAGCGGGAGGGGAGGCCGGGGAGCTGTTTTTT | CASSRLAGGEAGELFF
. | 11 | TRBJ1-1 | TRBV7-2 | . | TGTGCCAGCAGCTTGATCACTGAAGCTTTCTTT | CASSLITEAFF
. | 15 | TRBJ1-4 | TRBV6-1 | . | TGTGCCAGCAGCTGGGACAATGGGGAGAGTGAAAAACTGTTTTTT | CASSWDNGESEKLFF
. | 16 | TRBJ2-7 | TRBV11-3 | TRBD2 | TGTGCCAGCACTCCGCAGGGACTAGCGGGAGTGGGGGAGCAGTACTTC | CASTPQGLAGVGEQYF
. | 19 | TRBJ1-5 | TRBV7-5 | . | TGTGTCAGAAAGATCTCGAGGGGGCGTATTGGGTTGGTCAATCAGCCCCAGCATTTT | CVRKISRGRIGLVNQPQHF
. | 16 | TRBJ2-1 | TRBV28 | . | TGTGCCAGCAGTTTATTCATTGGCCGTTCCTACAATGAGCAGTTCTTC | CASSLFIGRSYNEQFF
. | 16 | TRBJ2-2 | TRBV9 | TRBD2 | TGTGCCAGCAGCGTAGTAGCGGGGGGGCTAACCGGGGAGCTGTTTTTT | CASSVVAGGLTGELFF
few | 15 | TRBJ2-1 | TRBV6-1 | TRBD1 | TGTGCCAGCAGCTTGACAGGGGCCTACTACAATGAGCAGTTCTTC | CASSLTGAYYNEQFF
. | 11 | TRBJ1-1 | TRBV19 | . | TGTGCCAGTATGGGCGGGACTGAAGCTTTCTTT | CASMGGTEAFF
few | 13 | TRBJ1-5 | TRBV7-9 | . | TGTGCCAGCAGCTTTAGGGGGGATCAGCCCCAGCATTTT | CASSFRGDQPQHF
. | 15 | TRBJ1-3 | TRBV7-6 | . | TGTGCCAGCAGCCCTCGGGCCCCCCAGGGAAACACCATATATTTT | CASSPRAPQGNTIYF
. | 14 | TRBJ2-3 | TRBV7-9 | . | TGTGCCAGCAGCCCGAGCTTAGGCACAGATACGCAGTATTTT | CASSPSLGTDTQYF
. | 13 | TRBJ1-2 | TRBV28 | . | TGTGCCAGCAGTTTAAGAGGGAGCTATGGCTACACCTTC | CASSLRGSYGYTF
. | 14 | TRBJ1-2 | TRBV14 | TRBD1 | TGTGCCAGCAGCCTACTACAGGGGAACTATGGCTACACCTTC | CASSLLQGNYGYTF
. | 15 | TRBJ2-5 | TRBV2 | TRBD2 | TGTGCCAGCAGTGCCAGGAGCGGGAGAGAAGAGACCCAGTACTTC | CASSARSGREETQYF
. | 13 | TRBJ1-2 | TRBV2 | . | TGTGCCAGCAGTGAGGGACTACGGGATGGCTACACCTTC | CASSEGLRDGYTF
. | 13 | TRBJ2-7 | TRBV19 | TRBD1 | TGTGCCAGTAGTATTGGACAGGGGGGCGGGCAGTACTTC | CASSIGQGGGQYF
. | 14 | TRBJ2-7 | TRBV11-3 | . | TGTGCCAGCAGTCTAGGGCAGGGTTCCGGCGAGCAGTACTTC | CASSLGQGSGEQYF
few | 13 | TRBJ1-5 | TRBV7-9 | TRBD1 | TGTGCCAGCAGACAGGGGGCGGCTCAGCCCCAGCATTTT | CASRQGAAQPQHF
. | 17 | TRBJ1-6 | TRBV5-6 | . | TGTGCCAGCAGCTTTTCCGGGACACGCTCCCCAATTTCACCCCTCCACTTT | CASSFSGTRSPISPLHF
. | 13 | TRBJ2-7 | TRBV5-1 | . | TGCGCCAGCAGCGCCGGACGGAACTACGAGCAGTACTTC | CASSAGRNYEQYF
. | 15 | TRBJ1-6 | TRBV19 | TRBD1 | TGTGCCAGCCAGACAGGGGGCTCCTATAATTCACCCCTCCACTTT | CASQTGGSYNSPLHF
once | 13 | TRBJ2-5 | TRBV12-5 | TRBD2 | TGTGCTAGTGGTTTGAGCGGGAGAGAGACCCAGTACTTC | CASGLSGRETQYF
. | 14 | TRBJ1-1 | TRBV28 | . | TGTGCCAGCAGTTTATTGGCCGGGAACACTGAAGCTTTCTTT | CASSLLAGNTEAFF
. | 16 | TRBJ2-2 | TRBV7-3 | TRBD2 | TGTGCCAGCAGTCCGGGGGGGCAGGGGAGCACCGGGGAGCTGTTTTTT | CASSPGGQGSTGELFF
once | 17 | TRBJ2-5 | TRBV6-1 | TRBD1 | TGTGCCAGCAGTGAATCTAGTTGGGGACAGGGAAAAGAGACCCAGTACTTC | CASSESSWGQGKETQYF
. | 14 | TRBJ2-2 | TRBV5-1 | . | TGCGCCAGCAGACTTCCCCCGGCAACCGGGGAGCTGTTTTTT | CASRLPPATGELFF
. | 15 | TRBJ1-3 | TRBV7-2 | . | TGTGCCAGCGAGGCGGACCCTTTCTCTGGAAACACCATATATTTT | CASEADPFSGNTIYF
. | 14 | TRBJ1-1 | TRBV30 | TRBD1 | TGTGCCTGGAAAAAGGGGGCAATGAACACTGAAGCTTTCTTT | CAWKKGAMNTEAFF
. | 16 | TRBJ1-3 | TRBV18 | . | TGTGCCAGCTCACTCGGCATTAGACAGACTGGAAACACCATATATTTT | CASSLGIRQTGNTIYF
once | 12 | TRBJ2-3 | TRBV18 | . | TGTGCCAGCTCACCCGGAGCGGATACGCAGTATTTT | CASSPGADTQYF
. | 13 | TRBJ1-1 | TRBV11-2 | . | TGTGCCAGCAGCCCCTCAGGGAACACTGAAGCTTTCTTT | CASSPSGNTEAFF
. | 13 | TRBJ2-7 | TRBV5-5 | . | TGTGCCAGCAGCCCGGGGCTTTCCTACGAGCAGTACTTC | CASSPGLSYEQYF
. | 16 | TRBJ2-7 | TRBV4-1 | TRBD1 | TGCGCCAGCAGCCTCCGTAGGACAGGGGGCTTGTACGAGCAGTACTTC | CASSLRRTGGLYEQYF
. | 15 | TRBJ2-1 | TRBV28 | TRBD2 | TGTGCCAGCAAGACTACCGGGAGGGGTTACAATGAGCAGTTCTTC | CASKTTGRGYNEQFF
once | 14 | TRBJ2-7 | TRBV7-2 | . | TGTGCCAGCAGCCCTCAGTCTGGAACTTACGAGCAGTACTTC | CASSPQSGTYEQYF
. | 16 | TRBJ2-6 | TRBV6-1 | . | TGTGCCAGCAGTGAGATCACAGGGACTGGGGCCAACGTCCTGACTTTC | CASSEITGTGANVLTF
once | 13 | TRBJ1-1 | TRBV6-1 | . | TGTGCCAGCAGTGAAGTCCTGAACACTGAAGCTTTCTTT | CASSEVLNTEAFF
. | 14 | TRBJ1-3 | TRBV28 | . | TGTGCCAGCAGTTTAGGAATCTCTGGAAACACCATATATTTT | CASSLGISGNTIYF
. | 15 | TRBJ1-3 | TRBV6-5 | . | TGTGCCAGCAGTTCACCTTACTCGACTTCCCACACCATATATTTT | CASSSPYSTSHTIYF
. | 16 | TRBJ2-6 | TRBV2 | . | TGTGCCAGCAGTACCGGGACTCTCTCTGGGGCCAACGTCCTGACTTTC | CASSTGTLSGANVLTF
. | 17 | TRBJ2-3 | TRBV28 | TRBD1 | TGTGCCAGCAGTACCGCCCCCGGGACAGGGGGGTCAGGTACGCAGTATTTT | CASSTAPGTGGSGTQYF
once | 16 | TRBJ2-5 | TRBV5-4 | . | TGTGCCAGCAGCGCCGGAGGGGCGGGCGGTCAAGAGACCCAGTACTTC | CASSAGGAGGQETQYF
. | 16 | TRBJ1-1 | TRBV9 | . | TGTGCCAGCAGCGTAGTCCCGGGGCGAGGGGGGACTGAAGCTTTCTTT | CASSVVPGRGGTEAFF
. | 14 | TRBJ1-2 | TRBV19 | . | TGTGCCAGTAGCACCTCGGGGGAGGGCTATGGCTACACCTTC | CASSTSGEGYGYTF
. | 17 | TRBJ1-5 | TRBV6-1 | . | TGTGCCAGCAGTGAAGGGGCAGGGATAAATAGCAATCAGCCCCAGCATTTT | CASSEGAGINSNQPQHF
. | 14 | TRBJ2-5 | TRBV5-1 | . | TGCGCCAGCACCAAGGATACGGCGCAAGAGACCCAGTACTTC | CASTKDTAQETQYF
. | 14 | TRBJ1-6 | TRBV6-5 | TRBD1 | TGTGCCAGCAGAGAGACAGGGGGCAATTCACCCCTCCACTTT | CASRETGGNSPLHF